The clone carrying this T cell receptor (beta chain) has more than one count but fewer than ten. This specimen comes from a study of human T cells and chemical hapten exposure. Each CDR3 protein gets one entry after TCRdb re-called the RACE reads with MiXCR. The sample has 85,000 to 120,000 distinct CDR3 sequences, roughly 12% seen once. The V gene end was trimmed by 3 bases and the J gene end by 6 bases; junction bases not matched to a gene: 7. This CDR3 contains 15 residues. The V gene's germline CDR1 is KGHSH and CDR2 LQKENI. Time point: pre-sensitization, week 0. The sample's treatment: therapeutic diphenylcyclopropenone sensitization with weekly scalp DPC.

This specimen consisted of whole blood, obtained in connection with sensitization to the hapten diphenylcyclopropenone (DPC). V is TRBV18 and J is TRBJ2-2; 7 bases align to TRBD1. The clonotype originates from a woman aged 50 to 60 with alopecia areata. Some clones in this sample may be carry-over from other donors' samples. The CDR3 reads CASSPSQGNPGELFF. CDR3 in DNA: TGTGCCAGCTCACCGTCACAGGGGAATCCCGGGGAGCTGTTTTTT.